Listed below are T cell receptor beta chains from one sample, sequenced in a study of post-analysis software for immune sequencing data. TCRdb independently ran MiXCR on the PCR reads; one entry per CDR3 protein. The sample lists about 770,000 distinct CDR3 sequences, just over 45% occurring once. Input material: blood. These receptors were obtained from a girl aged 10 to 17 with multiple sclerosis. Both conserved end residues are part of each CDR3. A D gene is named only where the DNA matches it firmly. Rows give clone size only sometimes, using once, few, many, or a class for an expanded clone.

D gene | J gene | clone size | V gene | CDR3 protein | CDR3 DNA
- | TRBJ2-7 | - | TRBV27 | CASRADNTYEQYF | TGTGCTAGCAGGGCCGACAACACCTACGAGCAGTACTTC
TRBD2 | TRBJ2-1 | - | TRBV9 | CASSVTSGVSYNEQFF | TGTGCCAGCAGCGTAACTAGCGGGGTATCCTACAATGAGCAGTTCTTC
- | TRBJ1-2 | few | TRBV6-1 | CASSSYLSGYGYTF | TGTGCCAGCAGTAGCTACCTAAGCGGCTATGGCTACACCTTC
- | TRBJ2-5 | - | TRBV4-3 | CASSQDFRSGETQYF | TGCGCCAGCAGCCAAGATTTCAGGTCCGGGGAGACCCAGTACTTC
- | TRBJ2-7 | - | TRBV29-1 | CSSVLATNYEQYF | TGCAGTAGCGTCCTAGCGACCAACTACGAGCAGTACTTC
TRBD1 | TRBJ2-3 | few | TRBV20-1 | CSARASGTGYTDTQYF | TGCAGTGCTAGAGCGTCCGGGACAGGCTACACAGATACGCAGTATTTT
- | TRBJ2-1 | - | TRBV11-3 | CASSLGPLMHNEQFF | TGTGCCAGCAGCTTGGGGCCCCTAATGCACAATGAGCAGTTCTTC
TRBD1 | TRBJ2-6 | - | TRBV25-1 | CASSDNRWDRDSSGANVLTF | TGTGCCAGCAGTGATAACCGGTGGGACAGGGATAGCTCTGGGGCCAACGTCCTGACTTTC
TRBD2 | TRBJ2-1 | - | TRBV24-1 | CATSAMGTSGSKRNEQFF | TGTGCCACCAGTGCCATGGGGACTAGCGGGAGTAAGAGAAATGAGCAGTTCTTC
- | TRBJ2-5 | - | TRBV30 | CAWSGGGVGTQYF | TGTGCCTGGAGTGGAGGGGGAGTGGGGACCCAGTACTTC
- | TRBJ1-2 | few | TRBV9 | CASSIRAGYGYTF | TGTGCCAGCAGCATAAGGGCGGGTTATGGCTACACCTTC
TRBD2 | TRBJ2-2 | - | TRBV7-7 | CASGQIGTGELFF | TGTGCTAGCGGGCAGATTGGCACCGGGGAGCTGTTTTTT
- | TRBJ2-2 | - | TRBV29-1 | CSVVSGRGELFF | TGCAGCGTTGTCTCAGGTCGCGGGGAGCTGTTTTTT
- | TRBJ2-1 | - | TRBV6-1 | CASSEFSGEQLF | TGTGCCAGCAGTGAATTTTCAGGGGAGCAGTTATTC
- | TRBJ2-7 | few | TRBV7-2 | CASSLEAGSTYEQYF | TGTGCCAGCAGCTTAGAAGCAGGCTCTACCTACGAGCAGTACTTC
- | TRBJ2-7 | - | TRBV20-1 | CSAGGFRGRASSYEQYF | TGCAGTGCTGGGGGGTTTCGCGGGCGGGCGAGCTCCTACGAGCAGTACTTC
TRBD1 | TRBJ2-5 | once | TRBV4-2 | CASSQEPRGWETQYF | TGTGCCAGCAGCCAAGAGCCCAGGGGGTGGGAGACCCAGTACTTC
- | TRBJ2-1 | - | TRBV6-6 | CASVGYDSDNEQFF | TGTGCCAGCGTGGGCTACGACAGTGACAATGAGCAGTTCTTC
TRBD2 | TRBJ2-4 | once | TRBV7-9 | CASSPRTSGTLMGNVQDF | TGTGCCAGCAGCCCCCGGACTAGCGGGACCTTAATGGGAAACGTTCAGGACTTC
TRBD2 | TRBJ2-1 | few | TRBV7-2 | CASSFTGTRGTNEQFF | TGTGCCAGCAGCTTCACCGGGACTAGGGGTACGAATGAGCAGTTCTTC
TRBD2 | TRBJ2-1 | - | TRBV7-9 | CASSLVAGLAGVIYNEQFF | TGTGCCAGCAGCTTAGTGGCCGGACTAGCGGGAGTAATATACAATGAGCAGTTCTTC
- | TRBJ2-7 | - | TRBV7-2 | CASSRATGYEQYF | TGTGCCAGCAGCCGCGCTACAGGCTACGAGCAGTACTTC
- | TRBJ1-5 | - | TRBV20-1 | CSARQYSNQPQHF | TGCAGTGCCCGTCAGTATAGCAATCAGCCCCAGCATTTT
TRBD1 | TRBJ1-2 | - | TRBV20-1 | CSASTGTGGKGYTF | TGCAGTGCTAGCACCGGGACAGGGGGTAAAGGCTACACCTTC
TRBD2 | TRBJ2-3 | - | TRBV6-5 | CASSYSSLAGRTDTQYF | TGTGCCAGCAGTTACTCTTCACTAGCGGGCCGCACAGATACGCAGTATTTT
TRBD1 | TRBJ2-7 | few | TRBV20-1 | CSATETGAYEQYF | TGCAGTGCTACCGAAACAGGGGCCTACGAGCAGTACTTC
TRBD1 | TRBJ2-1 | - | TRBV7-9 | CASSGPGQGAGSHEQFF | TGTGCCAGCAGCGGGCCGGGACAGGGGGCCGGCTCTCATGAGCAGTTCTTC
- | TRBJ1-1 | - | TRBV4-1 | CASSQPADRTRTEAFF | TGCGCCAGCAGCCAACCGGCGGACAGAACACGGACTGAAGCTTTCTTT
- | TRBJ1-2 | - | TRBV20-1 | CSAREGLLSPNYGYTF | TGCAGTGCTAGAGAGGGATTACTATCCCCCAACTATGGCTACACCTTC
- | TRBJ2-1 | - | TRBV7-8 | CASSWRALESYNEQFF | TGTGCCAGCAGCTGGAGGGCTTTGGAATCCTACAATGAGCAGTTCTTC
- | TRBJ2-7 | - | TRBV5-1 | CASSFQGTYEQYF | TGCGCCAGCAGCTTTCAGGGGACCTACGAGCAGTACTTC
TRBD1 | TRBJ1-2 | - | TRBV5-5 | CASSGGRGLSDGYTF | TGTGCCAGCAGCGGGGGCAGGGGGCTGTCGGATGGCTACACCTTC
- | TRBJ2-1 | - | TRBV6-1 | CASSSSGGGLYNEQFF | TGTGCCAGCAGCTCCTCAGGTGGCGGACTCTACAATGAGCAGTTCTTC
- | TRBJ2-4 | - | TRBV3-1 | CASSQHGQEQYF | TGTGCCAGCAGCCAACATGGACAAGAGCAGTACTTC
TRBD2 | TRBJ2-1 | once | TRBV29-1 | CSVVLLAGGPNEQFF | TGCAGCGTGGTACTACTAGCGGGAGGACCCAATGAGCAGTTCTTC
- | TRBJ1-1 | - | TRBV6-2/TRBV6-3 | CASSPAAGSAEAFF | TGTGCCAGCAGTCCTGCAGCGGGGTCCGCTGAAGCTTTCTTT